The clone carrying this T cell receptor beta chain was observed a few times. Antigen unknown. Using a J-beta primer mix together with a sample-barcoded 5' primer, a second PCR was run for about 6 to 12 cycles. TCRdb passed the 5' RACE reads through MiXCR, listing each CDR3 protein once. The sample lists about 780,000 distinct CDR3 sequences; 60% to 80% were seen once. CDR3 size: 14 residues. CDR1 MNHEY and CDR2 SVGEGT come from the germline V gene. The junction had 2 bases not matched to a gene; V was cut back by 6 bases and J by 0 bases. The sample comes from a study of blood T cells in healthy people across ages. Study-wide results and limits: It was held that the diversity estimates obtained from one million T cells were underestimates. TCR beta diversity was tightly associated with the proportion of naive T cells.

All donors came from Russia, were Caucasian and healthy, and spanned ages roughly 6 to 100. This clonotype originated in a young man in good health. Sequenced: blood. The rearrangement joins TRBV6-2 or TRBV6-3 to TRBJ2-4, with 7 bases lining up with TRBD1. CDR3 nucleotides: TGTGCCAGCAGCAGGGGGTCAGCCAAAAACATTCAGTACTTC. This sequence encodes CASSRGSAKNIQYF.